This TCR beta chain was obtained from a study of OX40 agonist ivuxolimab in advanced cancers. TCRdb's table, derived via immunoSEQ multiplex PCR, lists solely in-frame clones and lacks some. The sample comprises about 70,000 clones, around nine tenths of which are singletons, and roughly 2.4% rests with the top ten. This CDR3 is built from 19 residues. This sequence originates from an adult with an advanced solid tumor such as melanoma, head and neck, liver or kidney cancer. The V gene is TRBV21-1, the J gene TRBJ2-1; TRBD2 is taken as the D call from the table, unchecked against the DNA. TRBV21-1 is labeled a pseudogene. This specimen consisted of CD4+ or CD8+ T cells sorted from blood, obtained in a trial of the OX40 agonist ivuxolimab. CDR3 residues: CASSKGGTSGESSYNEQFF. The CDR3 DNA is TGTGCCAGCAGCAAAGGGGGGACTAGCGGGGAAAGCTCCTACAATGAGCAGTTCTTC.